The source of this TCR beta chain is a study of blood T cell repertoires in COVID-19. Overall study context: PBMCs, B-cell-depleted T cells, or T cells provided the cDNA or gDNA that made up the material.

Seattle researchers signed up patients amid active infection and tracked them longitudinally. The assay was immunoSEQ multiplex PCR, and TCRdb's table has in-frame clones only and misses some. The sample holds some 130,000 clones, roughly nine tenths seen once. J gave up 1 base and V 1 base, and 12 bases lay outside the gene matches. This CDR3 region has 19 residues. CDR1 and CDR2 (germline): LNHNV, YYDKDF (reference sequence). V is TRBV15 and J is TRBJ2-5; 10 nucleotides line up with TRBD2. The specimen sequenced was peripheral blood. This receptor was taken from an older woman with COVID-19, enrolled during active disease. For the CDR3, the DNA is TGTGCCACCAGCAGAGTGAAAGCGGGGGGGGGCACAGTCCAAGAGACCCAGTACTTC. Amino acid sequence: CATSRVKAGGGTVQETQYF.